What follows are 18 T cell receptor beta chains derived from one specimen sequenced in a study of OX40 agonist ivuxolimab in advanced cancers. Produced via immunoSEQ multiplex PCR; TCRdb's table is partial and in-frame only. The sample lists about 100,000 clones; roughly 90% were seen once. The source was CD4+ or CD8+ T cells sorted from blood, collected in a trial of the OX40 agonist ivuxolimab. The receptor source for this set is an adult with an advanced solid tumor such as melanoma, head and neck, liver or kidney cancer.

V usage is TRBV5-1 and J usage is TRBJ2-7, with 7 positions matching TRBD1. Trimming removed 4 bases from V and 6 bases from J; junction bases left unmatched: 10. Germline V lookup: CDR1 SGHRS, CDR2 YFSETQ. There are 14 residues in the CDR3. CDR3 residues: CASSTARQGPEQYF. CDR3 bases: TGCGCCAGCAGCACCGCCCGACAGGGTCCCGAGCAGTACTTC.

The chain uses TRBV6-1 and TRBJ1-5; D call uncertain. The CDR3 contains 17 residues. Trimming took 2 bases from V and 7 from J, leaving 21 bases between them. Germline assignment: CDR1 MNHNS and CDR2 SASEGT. Here the CDR3 reads CASSELALGIRRQPQHF. The CDR3 DNA is TGTGCCAGCAGTGAACTCGCTCTGGGGATTAGGAGGCAGCCCCAGCATTTT.

The V and J genes are TRBV6-1 and TRBJ2-7; tentative D call: TRBD2 (6 bases). With 5 bases removed from V and 2 bases from J, the gap between germline ends came to 10 bases. Germline CDR1 reads MNHNS; CDR2 reads SASEGT. The CDR3 is 13 amino acids. The CDR3 loop reads CASSPGEAYEQYF. In DNA, the CDR3 is TGTGCCAGCAGTCCCGGGGAGGCCTACGAGCAGTACTTC.

This clone has a single count. The rearrangement joins TRBV10-3 to TRBJ1-5; a weak D match, TRBD1 (5 bases). The CDR3 contains 13 residues. Germline CDR1 ENHRY, CDR2 SYGVKD. The V end was cut by 1 base, the J end by 7 bases, with 8 bases between. CDR3 in DNA: TGTGCCATCAGTGAGTTGGGGGACCAGCCCCAGCATTTT. This encodes CAISELGDQPQHF.

CDR3 nucleotides: TGCGCCAGCAGCCAACCTCGACAGGGATCCACCGGGGAGCTGTTTTTT. Amino acids: CASSQPRQGSTGELFF. V usage is TRBV5-1 and J usage is TRBJ2-2, with TRBD1 matching over 7 bases. The V gene's germline CDR1 is SGHRS and CDR2 YFSETQ. The ends lost 4 bases at V and 4 bases at J; junction bases unmatched: 10. The CDR3 totals 16 residues.

The genes are TRBV7-3 and TRBJ2-3; D uncertain. Germline CDR1 SGHTA, CDR2 FQGTGA. This CDR3 is 16 amino acids long. V lost 2 bases and J lost 2, with 14 bases in between. DNA for the CDR3: TGTGCCAGCAGCTTATCAGGCCCCCGGATCACAGATACGCAGTATTTT. Translating gives CASSLSGPRITDTQYF. The variable domain in full, completed from reference TRBV7-3 and TRBJ2-3, reads GAGVSQTPSNKVTEKGKYVELRCDPISGHTALYWYRQSLGQGPEFLIYFQGTGAADDSGLPNDRFFAVRPEGSVSTLKIQRTERGDSAVYLCASSLSGPRITDTQYFGPGTRLTVL.

The chain is built from TRBV5-4 and TRBJ2-7; 8 bases are a match to TRBD2. With 3 bases clipped from V and 1 base from J, the junction kept 12 bases outside the gene matches. This CDR3 has 17 amino acids. Germline loops: CDR1 SGHNT, CDR2 YYREEE (reference sequence). CDR3 amino acids: CASSSRELAEISYEQYF. CDR3 nucleotide sequence: TGTGCCAGCAGCTCCCGTGAACTAGCGGAAATATCCTACGAGCAGTACTTC.

This sequence joins TRBV11-2 and TRBJ2-7; D may be TRBD2 (5 bases). V was shortened by 5 bases and J by 5 bases, with 10 bases between the two germline ends. CDR1 and CDR2 from the germline V gene are SGHAT and FQNNGV. This CDR3 region has 12 residues. The CDR3 region has the DNA TGTGCCAGCAGCGCCCCTAGCCACGAGCAGTACTTC. As protein: CASSAPSHEQYF.

The rearrangement uses TRBV30 and TRBJ2-7; 7 bases map to TRBD2. Germline lookup yields CDR1 GTSNPN and CDR2 SVGIG (reference sequence). J was trimmed by 6 bases and V by 3 bases; bases with no gene match: 8. CDR3 length: 13 residues. The CDR3 loop is CAWRFGGMSEQYF. The CDR3 region has the DNA TGTGCCTGGAGGTTCGGGGGGATGAGCGAGCAGTACTTC.

The chain has TRBV9 and TRBJ2-3; a possible D gene is TRBD2 (5 bases). The germline gives CDR1 SGDLS, CDR2 YYNGEE. Trimming cost V 0 bases and J 3 bases, with 14 bases left between them. This CDR3 comprises 16 residues. CDR3 amino acids: CASSVAATRGTDTQYF. In DNA form, the CDR3 reads TGTGCCAGCAGCGTAGCCGCGACCCGAGGGACAGATACGCAGTATTTT. The full variable domain, rest sourced from reference TRBV9 and TRBJ2-3, is DSGVTQTPKHLITATGQRVTLRCSPRSGDLSVYWYQQSLDQGLQFLIQYYNGEERAKGNILERFSAQQFPDLHSELNLSSLELGDSALYFCASSVAATRGTDTQYFGPGTRLTVL.

V is TRBV30 and J is TRBJ2-1; D is unclear. This CDR3 is built from 13 residues. The V and J ends lost 3 bases and 7 bases respectively, with 13 bases between them. Germline CDR1 GTSNPN, CDR2 SVGIG (reference sequence). The CDR3 DNA follows: TGTGCCTGGAGCGCGGAGACTGTAAATGAGCAGTTCTTC. Translated: CAWSAETVNEQFF.

The gene calls are TRBV19 and TRBJ1-1, with 8 bases lining up with TRBD1. The V gene end was trimmed by 4 bases and the J gene end by 5 bases; junction bases not matched to a gene: 6. This CDR3 region has 14 residues. The germline gives CDR1 LNHDA, CDR2 SQIVND (reference sequence). This chain's CDR3 is CASSTSGGRTEAFF. As DNA, the CDR3 is TGTGCCAGTAGTACCTCAGGGGGCCGGACTGAAGCTTTCTTT.

J is TRBJ2-5 and V is TRBV28, with TRBD2 matching over 8 bases. Germline CDR1 reads MDHEN; CDR2 reads SYDVKM. Trimming at V came to 5 bases and at J to 1 base, leaving 15 bases not matched to a gene. The CDR3 sequence is 18 residues long. The CDR3 loop is CASSPIPHSGTLQETQYF. The CDR3 DNA sequence: TGTGCCAGCAGTCCAATACCTCATAGCGGGACCCTCCAAGAGACCCAGTACTTC.

The chain is built from TRBV7-9 and TRBJ2-5; D call uncertain. The V end was cut by 1 base, the J end by 5 bases, with 5 bases between. Germline V gene data show CDR1 as SEHNR and CDR2 as FQNEAQ (reference sequence). The CDR3 totals 12 residues. The DNA of the CDR3 is TGTGCCAGCAGCTTAGGAGTGGAGACCCAGTACTTC. Its protein is CASSLGVETQYF.

This rearrangement joins TRBV9 to TRBJ2-1; 15 bases fit TRBD2. The CDR3 runs to 16 residues. With 3 bases clipped from V and 7 bases from J, the junction kept 5 bases outside the gene matches. Germline lookup yields CDR1 SGDLS and CDR2 YYNGEE. In DNA form, the CDR3 reads TGTGCCAGCAGCGCAAGGACTAGCGGGAGGGGGAATGAGCAGTTCTTC. It translates to CASSARTSGRGNEQFF.

The chain combines TRBV29-1 with TRBJ2-7; TRBD2 matches at 11 bases. Unmatched junction bases numbered 4, after V lost 6 bases and J lost 0 bases. Germline V gene data show CDR1 as SQVTM and CDR2 as ANQGSEA. There are 14 residues in the CDR3. The CDR3 reads CSVSSGRASYEQYF. In nucleotides, the CDR3 is TGCAGCGTGAGTAGCGGGAGGGCCTCCTACGAGCAGTACTTC.

The rearrangement joins TRBV28 to TRBJ2-7; D possibly corresponds to TRBD2 (7 bases). Between the trimmed V and J ends, which lost 4 bases and 10 bases, there was a span of 11 bases. The germline V gene encodes CDR1 MDHEN and CDR2 SYDVKM. This CDR3 is 11 amino acids long. CDR3 sequence (DNA): TGTGCCAGCAGTTCGGCGGGGGCCCAGTACTTC. This codes for CASSSAGAQYF.

The gene calls are TRBV27 and TRBJ1-6, with D possibly TRBD1 on 6 matching bases. Trimming shortened V by 6 bases and J by 1 base, and 13 bases separated the two germline ends. Per the germline V gene, CDR1 is MNHEY and CDR2 is SMNVEV (reference sequence). CDR3 length: 16 amino acids. This chain's CDR3 is CASSLVQGSYNSPLHF. CDR3 bases: TGTGCCAGCAGCCTTGTACAGGGATCCTATAATTCACCCCTCCACTTT.